This entry lists 13 T cell receptor beta chains sequenced from one sample in a study of T-cell memory formation after mild COVID-19. TCRdb fed the 5' RACE reads into MiXCR, producing one record per CDR3 protein. Here the sample spans roughly 190,000 distinct CDR3 sequences, around 16% being singletons. Source material: PBMCs or a T cell subset sorted from them (not recorded which). The receptors were gathered from an adult woman who had mild COVID-19 (a few samples of this study predate the infection). Cell type and time point are not known.

This clonotype was found a few times. The DNA of the CDR3 is TGCGCCAGCAGCTTGGTCCCACAGGGAACAGATACGCAGTATTTT. Translation: CASSLVPQGTDTQYF. The V and J genes are TRBV5-1 and TRBJ2-3, with D perhaps TRBD1 (6 bases). The CDR3 runs 15 residues. Germline CDR1 and CDR2: SGHRS and YFSETQ. V was trimmed by 0 bases and J by 3 bases, leaving 11 bases between them.

This chain connects TRBV7-9 to TRBJ1-5, with TRBD1 matching 7 bases. The V gene end was trimmed by 7 bases and the J gene end by 4 bases; junction bases not matched to a gene: 7. CDR1 is SEHNR, CDR2 FQNEAQ, per germline (reference sequence). The length of the CDR3 is 14 residues. In DNA, the CDR3 is TGTGCCAGCAACTCGGGGACAGCTAATCAGCCCCAGCATTTT. Its translation is CASNSGTANQPQHF.

The chain combines TRBV7-9 with TRBJ2-5, with unresolved D. Trimming stripped 4 bases from V and 0 bases from J, with 9 bases between. Germline CDR1 is SEHNR and CDR2 is FQNEAQ (reference sequence). This CDR3 is built from 14 residues. The CDR3 DNA reads TGTGCCAGCAGCTGGTCGGTGTACCAAGAGACCCAGTACTTC. Its translation is CASSWSVYQETQYF.

The chain combines TRBV5-6 with TRBJ1-1; TRBD1 aligns across 7 bases. V gave up 5 bases and J gave up 7 bases; unmatched junction bases: 8. CDR3 size: 13 residues. The V gene's germline CDR1 is SGHDT and CDR2 YYEEEE. CDR3 sequence: CASSPQGYNEAFF. The CDR3 bases are TGTGCCAGCAGTCCACAGGGGTATAATGAAGCTTTCTTT.

Only a few counts were recorded for this clonotype. The chain carries TRBV18 and TRBJ2-7, with D uncertain. The V gene lost 0 bases and the J gene lost 6 bases, with 6 bases spanning the gap. From germline, CDR1 is KGHSH and CDR2 LQKENI. The length of the CDR3 is 12 residues. The CDR3 coding sequence is TGTGCCAGCTCACCACCGATGGGCGAGCAGTACTTC. Its protein product is CASSPPMGEQYF.

The rearrangement links TRBV12-3 or TRBV12-4 to TRBJ1-5; TRBD1 aligns across 9 bases. The CDR3 has 13 residues. J was trimmed by 9 bases and V by 1 base; bases with no gene match: 1. For the CDR3, the DNA is TGTGCCAGCAGTTTAGGGGACAGGGCGCCCCAGCATTTT. It yields the protein CASSLGDRAPQHF.

This clonotype is judged medium-sized (0.01 to 0.1%). The J gene is TRBJ2-5, the V gene TRBV30, with 10 bases that match TRBD2. Germline V gene data show CDR1 as GTSNPN and CDR2 as SVGIG (reference sequence). CDR3 length: 17 residues. Unmatched junction bases numbered 15, after V lost 6 bases and J lost 2 bases. This CDR3 reads CACGTATKLAGQETQYF. CDR3 sequence (DNA): TGTGCCTGCGGAACGGCCACAAAACTAGCGGGGCAAGAGACCCAGTACTTC.

This clonotype was recorded a few times. The chain combines TRBV18 with TRBJ2-2; D gene ambiguous. The CDR3 length is 14 residues. V was trimmed by 1 base and J by 4 bases, leaving 7 bases between them. CDR1 and CDR2 (germline): KGHSH, LQKENI. The CDR3 bases are TGTGCCAGCTCACCACAGGATATCACCGGGGAGCTGTTTTTT. Its translation is CASSPQDITGELFF.

This clonotype was found a few times. This rearrangement joins TRBV7-2 to TRBJ2-1; 10 bases are a match to TRBD2. Germline V CDR1 and CDR2: SGHTA, FQGNSA. The CDR3 sequence is 15 residues long. V gave up 1 base and J gave up 9 bases; unmatched junction bases: 6. CDR3 protein: CASSLGVAGGGEQFF. In nucleotides, the CDR3 is TGTGCCAGCAGCTTAGGCGTAGCGGGAGGCGGTGAGCAGTTCTTC.

This clonotype occurred many times. V and J are TRBV6-5 and TRBJ2-7, with a weak D call TRBD1 (6 bases). V lost 6 bases, J lost 7 bases, and 19 bases lay in between. The length of the CDR3 is 14 residues. The V gene's germline CDR1 is MNHEY and CDR2 SVGAGI. As DNA, the CDR3 is TGTGCCAGCAGCTCCGGGACACCTACGGGGGAGCAGTACTTC. It yields the protein CASSSGTPTGEQYF.

This clonotype was seen more than once but under ten times. This sequence joins TRBV12-3 or TRBV12-4 and TRBJ2-1; D remains ambiguous. The CDR3 sequence is 15 residues long. Between the trimmed V and J ends, which lost 1 base and 0 bases, there was a span of 7 bases. The CDR3 DNA sequence: TGTGCCAGCAGTTTAGGGATAGCCTCCTACAATGAGCAGTTCTTC. Residues: CASSLGIASYNEQFF.

V is TRBV12-3 or TRBV12-4 and J is TRBJ2-5; D gene ambiguous. This CDR3 is built from 11 residues. V gave up 5 bases and J gave up 5 bases, with 6 bases separating them. The CDR3 region is CASSARETQYF. The CDR3 nucleotides read TGTGCCAGCAGTGCCCGGGAGACCCAGTACTTC.

V usage is TRBV7-9 and J usage is TRBJ2-3; TRBD2 matches at 7 bases. The V and J ends lost 1 base and 1 base, in that order; junction bases with no gene match: 5. In germline, CDR1 is SEHNR, CDR2 FQNEAQ (reference sequence). There are 16 residues in the CDR3. CDR3 sequence (DNA): TGTGCCAGCAGCTTAGTCCTCGCGGGGGGCACAGATACGCAGTATTTT. Translating gives CASSLVLAGGTDTQYF.